These 27 T cell receptor beta chains came from one sample sequenced in a study of neoadjuvant nivolumab and ipilimumab in lung cancer. Some clones are missing from TCRdb's copy, which holds only in-frame ones; the method was immunoSEQ multiplex PCR. This table has about 8,800 clones, around 82% appearing once. The sequences come from tumor tissue, collected after neoadjuvant nivolumab, alone or with ipilimumab, at or shortly before surgery. The receptor set was obtained from an adult with non-small cell lung cancer.

This chain joins TRBV27 and TRBJ2-7; D is possibly TRBD1 or TRBD2 (5 bases each). Deletions cut 7 bases from V and 2 bases from J, with 24 bases between. Germline V CDR1 and CDR2: MNHEY, SMNVEV (reference sequence). The CDR3 loop spans 17 amino acids. This chain's CDR3 is CASKRRRTATATYEQYF. The CDR3 nucleotides are TGTGCCAGCAAGCGGCGCCGTACGGCGACAGCCACCTACGAGCAGTACTTC.

The V gene is TRBV4-1, the J gene TRBJ1-5; weak D call: TRBD1 (5 bases). Trimming pared 1 base from V and 7 bases from J, leaving 17 bases between. The CDR3 has 16 residues. Germline V gene data show CDR1 as MGHRA and CDR2 as YSYEKL. CDR3 amino acids: CASSQVGSGGGQPQHF. The DNA for the CDR3 is TGCGCCAGCAGCCAAGTCGGTTCGGGGGGAGGCCAGCCCCAGCATTTT.

The chain carries TRBV5-1 and TRBJ1-1; maybe TRBD1 (5 bases). CDR1 SGHRS and CDR2 YFSETQ come from the germline V gene. V was shortened by 1 base and J by 3 bases, with 7 bases between the two germline ends. This CDR3 contains 13 residues. This chain's CDR3 is CASSLWGDTEAFF. The CDR3 coding sequence is TGCGCCAGCAGCTTGTGGGGGGACACTGAAGCTTTCTTT.

This chain connects TRBV10-1 to TRBJ2-7; TRBD1 matches 7 bases. CDR3 size: 12 residues. Trimming took 6 bases from V and 7 from J; bases not matched to a gene: 6. Germline V gives CDR1 WNHNN, CDR2 SYGVQD (reference sequence). The CDR3 region is CASSPSGGEQYF. The CDR3 DNA reads as TGCGCCAGCAGCCCGTCAGGGGGAGAGCAGTACTTC.

The rearrangement uses TRBV5-1 and TRBJ1-1, with TRBD1 as a possible D gene (5 bases). V lost 4 bases to trimming and J lost 1 base, with 14 bases between them. CDR1 and CDR2 (germline): SGHRS, YFSETQ. This CDR3 is built from 15 residues. The CDR3 region is CASSLTGTGNTEAFF. CDR3 bases: TGCGCCAGCAGCCTAACCGGGACGGGGAACACTGAAGCTTTCTTT.

The CDR3 sequence: CSANRDTEAFF. CDR3 nucleotide sequence: TGCAGTGCTAACAGGGACACTGAAGCTTTCTTT. The chain carries TRBV20-1 and TRBJ1-1, with D possibly matching TRBD1 (6 bases). CDR1 is DFQATT, CDR2 SNEGSKA, per germline (reference sequence). V was clipped by 4 bases and J by 3 bases, with 6 bases between them. CDR3 length equals 11 residues.

CDR3 protein: CASSLSTVVDTQYF. The CDR3, as DNA: TGTGCCAGCAGCTTATCCACGGTCGTAGATACGCAGTATTTT. The V gene is TRBV7-3, the J gene TRBJ2-3; D gene unclear. The V end lost 2 bases, the J end lost 5 bases, and 11 bases lay between the germline ends. Germline CDR1 reads SGHTA; CDR2 reads FQGTGA. This CDR3 contains 14 residues.

This clone was counted only a few times. The CDR3 loop reads CASSVGGAEEKLFF. The CDR3 DNA is TGTGCCAGCAGCGTAGGGGGGGCCGAGGAAAAACTGTTTTTT. V and J are TRBV9 and TRBJ1-4, with D maybe TRBD1 (6 bases). Trimming removed 0 bases at V and 8 bases at J, with 11 bases between. The CDR3 is 14 amino acids. Germline V gives CDR1 SGDLS, CDR2 YYNGEE.

The chain links TRBV6-4 to TRBJ1-6, with D hard to call. Looked up from germline, CDR1 is MRHNA and CDR2 is SNTAGT. V was cut by 8 bases and J by 0 bases, with 20 bases left in between. The CDR3 consists of 18 residues. CDR3 sequence: CASALDPCLCSYNSPLHF. CDR3 bases: TGTGCCAGCGCCCTAGACCCCTGCCTTTGCTCCTATAATTCACCCCTCCACTTT.

The rearrangement joins TRBV5-6 to TRBJ2-5, with TRBD1 matching 10 bases. The CDR3 runs to 18 residues. V trimming: 4 bases; J trimming: 0 bases; junction bases outside the gene matches: 12. Germline CDR1 and CDR2: SGHDT and YYEEEE. The CDR3 DNA reads TGTGCCAGCAGCCCTCGGGACAGGGGCCGAGTGTACCAAGAGACCCAGTACTTC. The encoded protein is CASSPRDRGRVYQETQYF.

The V gene is TRBV5-6, the J gene TRBJ2-7, with 8 positions matching TRBD2. V lost 5 bases to trimming and J lost 4 bases; unmatched junction nucleotides: 14. Germline V gene data show CDR1 as SGHDT and CDR2 as YYEEEE. CDR3 length equals 16 residues. The CDR3 coding sequence is TGTGCCAGCAGTCTGCTCGAGAGCGGGAGAGGGTACGAGCAGTACTTC. Translated: CASSLLESGRGYEQYF.

The CDR3 DNA is TGTGCCAGTATGGCGGGGCTGTTCAATGAGCAGTTCTTC. It encodes CASMAGLFNEQFF. The rearrangement links TRBV19 to TRBJ2-1, with D perhaps TRBD2 (6 bases). Germline values: CDR1 LNHDA, CDR2 SQIVND (reference sequence). V was pared by 7 bases and J by 6 bases, with 13 bases between. The CDR3 has 13 amino acids.

The J gene is TRBJ2-5, the V gene TRBV4-2; no firm D call. V lost 4 bases, J lost 4 bases, and 10 bases lay in between. The CDR3 loop spans 13 amino acids. Germline CDR1 is LGHNA and CDR2 is YNFKEQ. The CDR3 loop reads CASSPIVGETQYF. The CDR3 DNA sequence: TGTGCCAGCAGCCCGATAGTGGGAGAGACCCAGTACTTC.

This clone was detected a few times. This chain connects TRBV19 to TRBJ1-6; TRBD1 matches 7 bases. Trimming cost V 4 bases and J 7 bases; bases outside gene matches: 10. This CDR3 is 16 amino acids long. Germline assignment: CDR1 LNHDA and CDR2 SQIVND (reference sequence). CDR3 sequence (DNA): TGTGCCAGTAGTAGTACAGGGGTCTTTGTCAATTCACCCCTCCACTTT. The encoded protein is CASSSTGVFVNSPLHF.

J is TRBJ1-1 and V is TRBV5-1; no definite D call. Trimming removed 6 bases from V and 5 bases from J, with 14 bases in between. The CDR3 has 13 residues. Germline V gives CDR1 SGHRS, CDR2 YFSETQ. For the CDR3, the DNA is TGCGCCAGCAAGCGAGGCAGAGAAACTGAAGCTTTCTTT. This gives the protein CASKRGRETEAFF.

The V and J genes are TRBV10-3 and TRBJ1-1; D is possibly TRBD1 (6 bases). The length of the CDR3 is 13 residues. Trimming pared 5 bases from V and 3 bases from J, leaving 10 bases between. Germline V gene data show CDR1 as ENHRY and CDR2 as SYGVKD. CDR3 in amino acids: CAISPRQDTEAFF. CDR3 sequence (DNA): TGTGCCATCAGTCCGCGACAGGACACTGAAGCTTTCTTT.

The CDR3 spells CASSPADRYNEQFF. The CDR3 bases are TGTGCCAGCAGCCCGGCCGACAGGTACAATGAGCAGTTCTTC. The rearrangement joins TRBV5-6 to TRBJ2-1; tentatively, D is TRBD1 (6 bases). V was trimmed by 4 bases and J by 4 bases, leaving 12 bases between them. The CDR3 is 14 residues long. Germline values: CDR1 SGHDT, CDR2 YYEEEE. Supplemented by reference TRBV5-6 and TRBJ2-1, the full variable domain reads DAGVTQSPTHLIKTRGQQVTLRCSPKSGHDTVSWYQQALGQGPQFIFQYYEEEERQRGNFPDRFSGHQFPNYSSELNVNALLLGDSALYLCASSPADRYNEQFFGPGTRLTVL.

The chain joins TRBV2 to TRBJ2-1, with TRBD2 matching over 11 bases. The CDR3 spans 15 residues. Germline V gene lookup returns CDR1 SNHLY and CDR2 FYNNEI. V dropped 8 bases and J dropped 6; count of bases not matched to a gene: 9. The DNA of the CDR3 is TGTGCCAGCTACCTAACTAGCGGGAGTAGCAATGAGCAGTTCTTC. This sequence encodes CASYLTSGSSNEQFF.

The chain carries TRBV2 and TRBJ1-2; 7 bases align to TRBD1. This CDR3 is built from 13 residues. J lost 8 bases, V lost 6 bases, and 9 bases had no gene match. Germline values: CDR1 SNHLY, CDR2 FYNNEI. The CDR3 DNA reads as TGTGCCAGCAGCATGCAGGGGGAGGAGGGCTACACCTTC. Its protein product is CASSMQGEEGYTF.

The CDR3 bases are TGTGCCAGCAGTTACTCGAGGACAGGGGGCTTTGGCTACACCTTC. This gives the protein CASSYSRTGGFGYTF. The gene calls are TRBV6-5 and TRBJ1-2; TRBD1 matches 11 bases. CDR1 and CDR2 from the germline V gene are MNHEY and SVGAGI. The CDR3 sequence is 15 residues long. V lost 0 bases to trimming and J lost 7 bases; unmatched junction nucleotides: 4.

This sequence joins TRBV10-3 and TRBJ2-1; 7 nucleotides agree with TRBD2. The CDR3 spans 16 residues. V was clipped by 3 bases and J by 3 bases; unmatched bases: 8. The V gene's germline CDR1 is ENHRY and CDR2 SYGVKD. CDR3 bases: TGTGCCATCAGTGAACGACGGGGGGAAGGCTACAATGAGCAGTTCTTC. Its translation is CAISERRGEGYNEQFF.

This clone has just a few counts. CDR3 coding DNA: TGTGCCAGCAAACGGGACTCCTGGAGCTCCTACAATGAGCAGTTCTTC. Translation: CASKRDSWSSYNEQFF. V usage is TRBV27 and J usage is TRBJ2-1; maybe TRBD2 (6 bases). The V gene's germline CDR1 is MNHEY and CDR2 SMNVEV (reference sequence). V lost 7 bases and J 0 bases, leaving 16 bases between the germline ends. The CDR3 is made up of 16 amino acids.

The chain is built from TRBV6-4 and TRBJ2-3, with no clear D. Germline CDR1 MRHNA, CDR2 SNTAGT. V was cut by 3 bases and J by 3 bases, with 1 base left in between. The CDR3 has 11 residues. CDR3 nucleotides: TGTGCCAGCAGTGATACAGATACGCAGTATTTT. It codes for CASSDTDTQYF.

The chain uses TRBV7-2 and TRBJ2-5; the match to TRBD1 covers 9 bases. Unmatched junction bases numbered 14, after V lost 1 base and J lost 5 bases. The CDR3 is 18 amino acids. Germline V lookup: CDR1 SGHTA, CDR2 FQGNSA. CDR3 protein: CASSLGRGRDRVSETQYF. The CDR3 DNA follows: TGTGCCAGCAGCTTAGGTCGGGGGCGGGACAGGGTATCGGAGACCCAGTACTTC.

This sequence joins TRBV29-1 and TRBJ2-7, with TRBD1 matching over 7 bases. Germline-derived CDR1 and CDR2 are SQVTM and ANQGSEA. This CDR3 is built from 12 residues. V was clipped by 8 bases and J by 6 bases; unmatched bases: 10. CDR3 protein: CSFVGQPGEQYF. The CDR3 DNA sequence: TGCAGCTTTGTGGGACAGCCAGGCGAGCAGTACTTC.

This rearrangement joins TRBV2 to TRBJ1-1; no firm D call. The V gene's germline CDR1 is SNHLY and CDR2 FYNNEI. V was clipped by 11 bases and J by 3 bases, with 10 bases between them. CDR3 length equals 11 residues. The CDR3 reads CAGQEYTEAFF. CDR3 DNA: TGTGCCGGCCAGGAGTACACTGAAGCTTTCTTT.

The V call is TRBV2, the J call TRBJ1-5; 7 bases are shared with TRBD1. Germline V gene sequence: CDR1 SNHLY, CDR2 FYNNEI. This CDR3 is built from 17 residues. The J segment lost 6 bases and the V segment lost 5 bases, leaving 16 bases of the junction unmatched. The CDR3 protein is CASSLLTGAYFSQPQHF. CDR3 in DNA: TGTGCCAGCAGTCTTCTAACAGGGGCCTACTTCAGTCAGCCCCAGCATTTT.